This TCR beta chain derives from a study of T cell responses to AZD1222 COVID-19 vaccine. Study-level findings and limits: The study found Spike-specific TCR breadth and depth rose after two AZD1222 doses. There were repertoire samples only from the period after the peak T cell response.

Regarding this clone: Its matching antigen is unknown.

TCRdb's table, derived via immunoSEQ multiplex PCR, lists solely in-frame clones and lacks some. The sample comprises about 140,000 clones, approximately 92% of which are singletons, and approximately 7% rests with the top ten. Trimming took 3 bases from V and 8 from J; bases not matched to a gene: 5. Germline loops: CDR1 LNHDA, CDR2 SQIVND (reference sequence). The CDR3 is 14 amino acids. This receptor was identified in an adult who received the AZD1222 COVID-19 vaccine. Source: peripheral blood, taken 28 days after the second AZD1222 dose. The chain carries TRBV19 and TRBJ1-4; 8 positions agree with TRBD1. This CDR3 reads CASSIGTGGEKLFF. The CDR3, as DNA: TGTGCCAGTAGTATTGGGACAGGAGGAGAAAAACTGTTTTTT.